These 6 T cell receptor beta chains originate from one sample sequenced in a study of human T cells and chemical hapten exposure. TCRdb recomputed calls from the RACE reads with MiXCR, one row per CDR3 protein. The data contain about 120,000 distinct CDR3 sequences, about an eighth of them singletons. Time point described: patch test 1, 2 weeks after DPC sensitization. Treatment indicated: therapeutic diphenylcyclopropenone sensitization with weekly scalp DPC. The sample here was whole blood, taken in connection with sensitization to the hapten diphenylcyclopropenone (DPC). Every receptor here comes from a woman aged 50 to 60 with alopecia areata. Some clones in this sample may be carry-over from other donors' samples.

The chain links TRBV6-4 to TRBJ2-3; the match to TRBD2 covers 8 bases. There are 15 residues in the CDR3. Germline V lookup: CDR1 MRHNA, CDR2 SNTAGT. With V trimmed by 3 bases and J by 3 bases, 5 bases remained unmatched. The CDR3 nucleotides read TGTGCCAGCAGTGAAAATCGGGGGGGGACAGATACGCAGTATTTT. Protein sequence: CASSENRGGTDTQYF.

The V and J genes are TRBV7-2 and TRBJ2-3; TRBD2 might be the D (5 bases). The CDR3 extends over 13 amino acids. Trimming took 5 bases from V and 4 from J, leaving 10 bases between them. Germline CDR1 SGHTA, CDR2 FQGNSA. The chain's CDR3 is CASSREIADTQYF. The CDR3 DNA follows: TGTGCCAGCAGCAGGGAGATCGCAGATACGCAGTATTTT.

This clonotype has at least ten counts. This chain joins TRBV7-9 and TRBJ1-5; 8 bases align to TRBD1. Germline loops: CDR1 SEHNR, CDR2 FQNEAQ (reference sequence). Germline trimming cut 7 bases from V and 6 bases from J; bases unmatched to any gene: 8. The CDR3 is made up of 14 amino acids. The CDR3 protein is CASTYQGAGQPQHF. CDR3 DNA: TGTGCCAGCACCTATCAGGGGGCAGGTCAGCCCCAGCATTTT.

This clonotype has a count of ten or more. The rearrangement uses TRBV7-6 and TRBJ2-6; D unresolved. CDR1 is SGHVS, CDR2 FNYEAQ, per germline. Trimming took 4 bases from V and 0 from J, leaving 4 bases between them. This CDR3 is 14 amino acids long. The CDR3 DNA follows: TGTGCCAGCAGCTCTCGCTCTGGGGCCAACGTCCTGACTTTC. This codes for CASSSRSGANVLTF.

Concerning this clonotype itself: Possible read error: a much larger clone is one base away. The CDR3 coding sequence is TGCGCCAGCAGCAGGGGACAGGGGGCGGCTGAAGCTTTCTTT. Translating gives CASSRGQGAAEAFF. The V gene is TRBV5-1, the J gene TRBJ1-1; TRBD1 matches at 12 bases. The CDR3 length is 14 residues. V lost 4 bases and J lost 6; bases outside the gene matches: 4. Looked up from germline, CDR1 is SGHRS and CDR2 is YFSETQ.

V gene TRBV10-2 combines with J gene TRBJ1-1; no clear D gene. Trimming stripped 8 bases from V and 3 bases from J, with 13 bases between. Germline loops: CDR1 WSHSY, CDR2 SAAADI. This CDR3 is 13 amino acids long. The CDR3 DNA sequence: TGCGCCAGCCGAGGACCGACGCACACTGAAGCTTTCTTT. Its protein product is CASRGPTHTEAFF.